A selection of T cell receptor beta chains follows, all from one sample in a study of blood T cell repertoires in COVID-19. Generated by immunoSEQ multiplex PCR, the TCRdb table keeps only in-frame clones and is missing some. The sample includes around 250,000 clones, 70% to 90% of them seen just once. Specimen: peripheral blood. Receptors originate from a man aged 45 to 65 with active or convalescent COVID-19. Both conserved end residues are part of each CDR3. The D gene is left open where the match is weak. Clone size is stated in some rows and not others, as once, few, many or a class when expanded.

CSVEGQGGTDTQYF,TGCAGCGTTGAGGGACAGGGTGGCACAGATACGCAGTATTTT,TRBJ2-3,TRBD1,.,TRBV29-1
CASSGNPKLAWVTDTQYF,TGTGCCAGCAGCGGAAACCCGAAACTAGCTTGGGTTACAGATACGCAGTATTTT,TRBJ2-3,.,.,TRBV9
CASSRQGVLNYGYTF,TGTGCCAGCAGCCGTCAGGGTGTTTTAAACTATGGCTACACCTTC,TRBJ1-2,.,.,TRBV3-1/TRBV3-2
CASSLEEVGGYTF,TGTGCCAGCAGCTTAGAGGAGGTGGGGGGCTACACCTTC,TRBJ1-2,.,.,TRBV7-9
CASSIGNSPKETQYF,TGTGCCAGTAGTATAGGTAACAGCCCAAAAGAGACCCAGTACTTC,TRBJ2-5,.,.,TRBV19
CAISGRTSGNVSYNEQFF,TGTGCCATCAGTGGTCGGACTAGCGGGAACGTGTCCTACAATGAGCAGTTCTTC,TRBJ2-1,TRBD2,.,TRBV10-3
CASRPSGRHSNTQYF,TGTGCCAGCCGGCCTAGCGGGAGACATTCGAATACGCAGTATTTT,TRBJ2-3,TRBD2,few,TRBV7-9
CASSYRSSEDEQFF,TGTGCCAGCAGTTACCGCTCATCGGAGGATGAGCAGTTCTTC,TRBJ2-1,.,once,TRBV6-5
CASGETLAKNIQYF,TGTGCCAGCGGGGAGACGCTAGCCAAAAACATTCAGTACTTC,TRBJ2-4,.,.,TRBV7-9
CAWEQGMNTEAFF,TGTGCCTGGGAACAGGGGATGAACACTGAAGCTTTCTTT,TRBJ1-1,TRBD1,.,TRBV30
CAWNQGFNSGNTIYF,TGTGCCTGGAATCAGGGTTTCAACTCTGGAAACACCATATATTTT,TRBJ1-3,.,once,TRBV30
CASSRLVTGAAFF,TGTGCCAGCAGCCGTCTAGTCACAGGGGCGGCTTTCTTT,TRBJ1-1,TRBD1,.,TRBV3-1/TRBV3-2
CASSEGAGYEQYF,TGTGCCAGCAGCGAGGGGGCCGGCTACGAGCAGTACTTC,TRBJ2-7,TRBD1,.,TRBV9
CASIPGAPNTEAFF,TGTGCCAGCATCCCAGGGGCACCGAACACTGAAGCTTTCTTT,TRBJ1-1,.,.,TRBV6-1
CASSLSGGGAEQYF,TGTGCCAGCAGCTTATCCGGAGGAGGGGCCGAGCAGTACTTC,TRBJ2-7,.,.,TRBV11-2
CAWSAPGAPNTEAFF,TGTGCCTGGAGTGCCCCAGGGGCCCCGAACACTGAAGCTTTCTTT,TRBJ1-1,.,.,TRBV30
CASSQGEIRNTEAFF,TGCGCCAGCAGCCAAGGAGAGATAAGGAACACTGAAGCTTTCTTT,TRBJ1-1,.,.,TRBV4-3
CASSLYTRSMNTEAFF,TGTGCCAGCAGTTTATATACTAGATCCATGAACACTGAAGCTTTCTTT,TRBJ1-1,.,.,TRBV28